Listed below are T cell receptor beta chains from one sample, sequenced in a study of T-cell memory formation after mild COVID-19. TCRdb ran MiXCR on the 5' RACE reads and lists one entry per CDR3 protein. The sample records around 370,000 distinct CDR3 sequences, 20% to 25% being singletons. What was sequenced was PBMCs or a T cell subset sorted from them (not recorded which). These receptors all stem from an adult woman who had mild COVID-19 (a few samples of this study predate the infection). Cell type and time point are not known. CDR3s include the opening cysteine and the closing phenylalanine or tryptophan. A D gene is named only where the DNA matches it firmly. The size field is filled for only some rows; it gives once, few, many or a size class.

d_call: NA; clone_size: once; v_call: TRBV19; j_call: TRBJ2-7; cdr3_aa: CASSIMDSEQYF; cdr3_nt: TGTGCCAGTAGTATCATGGACAGCGAGCAGTACTTC
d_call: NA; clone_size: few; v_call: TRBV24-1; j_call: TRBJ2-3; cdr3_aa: CATRPNRAGGTDTQYF; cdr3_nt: TGTGCCACGAGACCCAACAGGGCGGGAGGCACAGATACGCAGTATTTT
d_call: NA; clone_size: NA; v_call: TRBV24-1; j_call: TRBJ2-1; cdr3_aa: CATSDFIGGRDVNEQFF; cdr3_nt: TGTGCCACCAGTGATTTTATTGGGGGCCGGGATGTGAATGAGCAGTTCTTC
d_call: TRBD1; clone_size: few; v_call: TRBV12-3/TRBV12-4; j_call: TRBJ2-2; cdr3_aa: CASRGTDNTGELFF; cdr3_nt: TGTGCCAGCAGGGGGACAGACAACACCGGGGAGCTGTTTTTT
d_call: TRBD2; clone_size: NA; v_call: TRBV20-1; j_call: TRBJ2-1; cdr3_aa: CSARDFQAGGREQFF; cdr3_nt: TGCAGTGCTAGAGATTTCCAAGCGGGGGGGCGTGAGCAGTTCTTC
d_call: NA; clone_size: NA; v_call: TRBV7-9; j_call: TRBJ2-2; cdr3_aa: CASSGSRARNTGELFF; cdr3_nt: TGTGCCAGCAGCGGGAGTCGGGCCAGGAACACCGGGGAGCTGTTTTTT
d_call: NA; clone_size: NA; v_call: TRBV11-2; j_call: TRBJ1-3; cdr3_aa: CASSFRAVRNTIYF; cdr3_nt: TGTGCCAGCAGCTTCCGGGCCGTTCGAAACACCATATATTTT
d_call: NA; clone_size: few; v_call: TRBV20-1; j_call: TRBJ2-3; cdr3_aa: CSTQGGLDTQYF; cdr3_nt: TGCAGTACCCAGGGAGGTTTGGATACGCAGTATTTT
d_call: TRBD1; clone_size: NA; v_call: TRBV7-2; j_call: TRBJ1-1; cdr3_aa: CASSTDRAMHTEAFF; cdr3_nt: TGTGCCAGCAGCACGGACAGGGCAATGCACACTGAAGCTTTCTTT
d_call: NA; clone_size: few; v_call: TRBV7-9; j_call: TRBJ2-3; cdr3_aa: CASSLVAGPSTDTQYF; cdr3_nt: TGTGCCAGCAGCTTAGTTGCCGGGCCGAGCACAGATACGCAGTATTTT
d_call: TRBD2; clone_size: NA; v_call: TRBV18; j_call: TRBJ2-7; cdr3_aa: CASSPGLAGVVTEQYF; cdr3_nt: TGTGCCAGCTCTCCAGGACTAGCGGGAGTTGTAACCGAGCAGTACTTC
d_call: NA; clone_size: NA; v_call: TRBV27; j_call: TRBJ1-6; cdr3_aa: CASSRSAGISPLHF; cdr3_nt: TGTGCCAGCAGTCGGTCTGCCGGGATTTCACCCCTCCACTTT
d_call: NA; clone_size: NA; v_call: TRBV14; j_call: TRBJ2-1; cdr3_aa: CASSQVWEGGYNEQFF; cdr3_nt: TGTGCCAGCAGCCAAGTTTGGGAGGGGGGATACAATGAGCAGTTCTTC
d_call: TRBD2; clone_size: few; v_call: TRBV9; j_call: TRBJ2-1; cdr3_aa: CASSVELAGGFYNEQFF; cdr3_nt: TGTGCCAGCAGCGTAGAGCTAGCGGGAGGCTTCTACAATGAGCAGTTCTTC
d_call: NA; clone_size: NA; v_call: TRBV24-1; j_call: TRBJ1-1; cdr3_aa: CATSDWSNTEAFF; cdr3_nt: TGTGCCACCAGTGATTGGTCGAACACTGAAGCTTTCTTT
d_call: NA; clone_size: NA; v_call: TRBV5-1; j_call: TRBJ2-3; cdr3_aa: CASSGGPNTQYF; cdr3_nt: TGCGCCAGCAGCGGAGGGCCGAATACGCAGTATTTT
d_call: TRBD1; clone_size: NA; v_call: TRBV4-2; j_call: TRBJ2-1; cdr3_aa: CASSQGKTGQGNEQLF; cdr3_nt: TGTGCCAGCAGCCAGGGAAAGACAGGGCAGGGCAATGAGCAGTTATTC
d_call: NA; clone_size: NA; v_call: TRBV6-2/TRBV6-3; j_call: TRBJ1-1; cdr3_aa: CAIFGPMNTEAFF; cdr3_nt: TGTGCAATCTTCGGACCGATGAACACTGAAGCTTTCTTT
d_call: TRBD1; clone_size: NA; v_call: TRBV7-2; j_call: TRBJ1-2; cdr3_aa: CASSEDRGPYGYTF; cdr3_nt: TGTGCCAGCAGCGAGGACAGGGGCCCCTATGGCTACACCTTC
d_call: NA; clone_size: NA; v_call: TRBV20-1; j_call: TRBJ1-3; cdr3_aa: CTAVNSGNTIYF; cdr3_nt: TGCACCGCAGTAAACTCTGGAAACACCATATATTTT
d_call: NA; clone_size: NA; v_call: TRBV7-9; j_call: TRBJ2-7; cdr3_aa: CASRLGQSYEQYF; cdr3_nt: TGTGCCAGCAGACTCGGACAGTCCTACGAGCAGTACTTC
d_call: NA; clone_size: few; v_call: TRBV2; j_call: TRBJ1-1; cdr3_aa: CASRKGTSNTEAFF; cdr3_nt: TGTGCCAGCAGAAAAGGGACATCGAACACTGAAGCTTTCTTT
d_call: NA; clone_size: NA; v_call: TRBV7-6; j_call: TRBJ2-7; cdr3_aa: CASSPGTTSYEQYF; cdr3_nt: TGTGCCAGCAGTCCCGGGACCACCTCCTACGAGCAGTACTTC
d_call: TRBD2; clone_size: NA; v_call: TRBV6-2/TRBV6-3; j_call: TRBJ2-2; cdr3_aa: CASRNKAGGPTGELFF; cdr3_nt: TGTGCCAGCAGGAACAAAGCGGGAGGGCCAACCGGGGAGCTGTTTTTT
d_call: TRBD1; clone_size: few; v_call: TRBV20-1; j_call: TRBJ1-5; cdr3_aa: CSATRQGVRGNQPQHF; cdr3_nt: TGCAGTGCTACCAGACAGGGAGTGCGGGGCAATCAGCCCCAGCATTTT
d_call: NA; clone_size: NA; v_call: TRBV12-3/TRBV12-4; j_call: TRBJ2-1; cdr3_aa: CASSFLGRGANEQFF; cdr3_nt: TGTGCCAGCAGTTTTTTGGGCAGGGGAGCTAATGAGCAGTTCTTC
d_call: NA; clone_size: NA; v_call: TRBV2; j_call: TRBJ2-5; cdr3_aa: CASHALGLRKETQYF; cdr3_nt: TGTGCCAGCCATGCCCTGGGACTTAGAAAAGAGACCCAGTACTTC
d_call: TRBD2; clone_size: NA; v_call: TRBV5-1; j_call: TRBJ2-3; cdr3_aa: CASTTAGLGKPDTQYF; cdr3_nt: TGCGCCAGCACCACCGCGGGACTAGGGAAACCAGATACGCAGTATTTT
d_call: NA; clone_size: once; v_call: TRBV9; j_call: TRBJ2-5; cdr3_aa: CASSVILVARQETQYF; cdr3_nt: TGTGCCAGCAGCGTGATCCTTGTGGCACGGCAAGAGACCCAGTACTTC
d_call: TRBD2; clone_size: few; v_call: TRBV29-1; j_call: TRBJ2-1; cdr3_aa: CSVEWASGGARNEQFF; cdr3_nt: TGCAGCGTTGAATGGGCTAGCGGGGGGGCGAGGAATGAGCAGTTCTTC
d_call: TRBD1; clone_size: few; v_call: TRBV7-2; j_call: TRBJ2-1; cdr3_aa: CASSWGQGAHEQFF; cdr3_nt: TGTGCCAGCAGCTGGGGACAGGGGGCACATGAGCAGTTCTTC
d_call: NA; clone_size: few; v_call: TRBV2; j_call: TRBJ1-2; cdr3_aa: CASSVLEGGYTF; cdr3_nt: TGTGCCAGCAGTGTCCTGGAGGGAGGCTACACCTTC
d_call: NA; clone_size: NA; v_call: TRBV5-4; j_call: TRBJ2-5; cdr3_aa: CASSPVGGPRETQYF; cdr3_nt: TGTGCCAGCAGCCCGGTAGGAGGGCCTCGGGAGACCCAGTACTTC
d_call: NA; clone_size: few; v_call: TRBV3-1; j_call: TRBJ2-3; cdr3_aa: CASSQRYGTDTQYF; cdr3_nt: TGTGCCAGCAGCCAGAGGTATGGCACAGATACGCAGTATTTT
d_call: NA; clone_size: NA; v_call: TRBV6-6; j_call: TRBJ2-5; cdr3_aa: CATRTAGKETQYF; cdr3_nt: TGTGCCACCAGGACTGCCGGTAAAGAGACCCAGTACTTC
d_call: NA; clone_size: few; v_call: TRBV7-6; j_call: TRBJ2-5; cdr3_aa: CASSLGPTGYRRETQYF; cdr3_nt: TGTGCCAGCAGCTTAGGGCCCACAGGGTATCGGAGAGAGACCCAGTACTTC
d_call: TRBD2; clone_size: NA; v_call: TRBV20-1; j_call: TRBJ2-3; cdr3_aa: CSARDLGTSGSWGTDTQYF; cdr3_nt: TGCAGTGCTAGAGATCTTGGGACTAGCGGGAGTTGGGGCACAGATACGCAGTATTTT
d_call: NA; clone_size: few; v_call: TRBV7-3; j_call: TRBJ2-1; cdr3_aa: CASSPTPYSGREQFF; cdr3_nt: TGTGCCAGCAGCCCGACCCCTTATTCGGGGAGGGAGCAGTTCTTC
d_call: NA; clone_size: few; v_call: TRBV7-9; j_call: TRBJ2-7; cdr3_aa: CASISNQGREQYF; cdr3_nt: TGTGCCAGCATCTCGAACCAGGGACGGGAGCAGTACTTC
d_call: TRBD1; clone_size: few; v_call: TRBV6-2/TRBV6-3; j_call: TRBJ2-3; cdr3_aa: CASSAAPGQGSDTQYF; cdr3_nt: TGTGCCAGCAGTGCTGCCCCAGGACAGGGGTCAGATACGCAGTATTTT
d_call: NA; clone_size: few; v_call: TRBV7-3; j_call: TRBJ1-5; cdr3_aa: CASSSKGVGPSRRNQPQHF; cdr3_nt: TGTGCCAGCAGCTCTAAGGGAGTGGGGCCCTCACGCCGCAATCAGCCCCAGCATTTT
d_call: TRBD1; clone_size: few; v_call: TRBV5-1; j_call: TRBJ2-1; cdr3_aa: CASSQGQGLDEQFF; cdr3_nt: TGCGCCAGCAGCCAAGGACAGGGGCTGGATGAGCAGTTCTTC
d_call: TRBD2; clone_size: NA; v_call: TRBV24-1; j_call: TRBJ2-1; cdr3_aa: CATSDSYFRESGRANEQFF; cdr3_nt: TGTGCCACCAGTGATTCCTATTTTCGCGAGAGCGGGAGGGCGAATGAGCAGTTCTTC
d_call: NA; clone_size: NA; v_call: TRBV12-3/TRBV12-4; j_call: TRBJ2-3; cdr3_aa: CASKVTDTQYF; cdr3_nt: TGTGCCAGCAAGGTGACAGATACGCAGTATTTT
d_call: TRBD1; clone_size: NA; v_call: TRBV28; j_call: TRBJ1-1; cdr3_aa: CASSLWGQGAFEAFF; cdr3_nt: TGTGCCAGCAGTTTATGGGGACAGGGGGCGTTTGAAGCTTTCTTT
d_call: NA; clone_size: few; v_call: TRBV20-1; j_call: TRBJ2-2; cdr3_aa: CSASRAGRAGELFF; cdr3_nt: TGCAGTGCTAGTAGGGCTGGAAGGGCCGGGGAGCTGTTTTTT
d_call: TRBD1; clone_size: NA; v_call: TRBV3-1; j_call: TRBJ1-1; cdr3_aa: CASSHGTGVFVNTEAFF; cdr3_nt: TGTGCCAGCAGCCATGGGACAGGGGTTTTTGTGAACACTGAAGCTTTCTTT
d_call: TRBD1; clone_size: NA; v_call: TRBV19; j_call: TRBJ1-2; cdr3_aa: CASLTGTGYQEYGYTF; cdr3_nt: TGTGCCAGTCTTACCGGGACAGGGTATCAAGAGTATGGCTACACCTTC
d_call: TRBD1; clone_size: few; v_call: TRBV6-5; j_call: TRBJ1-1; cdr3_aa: CASSYDRANTEAFF; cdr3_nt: TGTGCCAGCAGTTACGACAGGGCCAACACTGAAGCTTTCTTT
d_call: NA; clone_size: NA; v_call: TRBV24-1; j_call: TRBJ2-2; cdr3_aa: CATSDLWAGELFF; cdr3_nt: TGTGCCACCAGTGATTTATGGGCCGGGGAGCTGTTTTTT
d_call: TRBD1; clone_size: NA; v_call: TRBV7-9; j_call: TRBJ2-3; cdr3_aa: CAGSSGQGITDTQYF; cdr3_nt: TGTGCCGGGTCCTCGGGACAGGGGATCACAGATACGCAGTATTTT
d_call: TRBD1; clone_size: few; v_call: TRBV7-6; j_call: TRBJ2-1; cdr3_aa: CASSLFTGTGGHEQFF; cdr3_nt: TGTGCCAGCAGCCTATTTACCGGGACAGGAGGACATGAGCAGTTCTTC
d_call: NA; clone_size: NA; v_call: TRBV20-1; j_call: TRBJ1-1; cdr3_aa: CSARDSQENTEAFF; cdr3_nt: TGCAGTGCTAGAGATAGCCAGGAGAACACTGAAGCTTTCTTT